What follows describes a single T cell receptor beta chain. This record belongs to a study of control samples from healthy donors and cancer patients. Sequencing was performed with immunoSEQ multiplex PCR; in TCRdb, only in-frame clones are kept and a portion is missing. Of fewer than 200,000 clones listed, 93% are singletons. V was cut by 6 bases and J by 3 bases, with 14 bases left in between. The CDR3 sequence is 14 residues long. Per germline, CDR1 LGHDT and CDR2 YNNKEL (reference sequence). Sequencing used blood. The sequence was collected from a woman in her sixties or seventies in good health. The chain has TRBV3-1 (or the pseudogene TRBV3-2) and TRBJ1-1; tentatively, D is TRBD1 (5 bases). The CDR3 bases are TGTGCCAGCAGAAAAGTGGGGCTCGACACTGAAGCTTTCTTT. As protein: CASRKVGLDTEAFF.